This paragraph covers one T cell receptor beta chain sequence. The antigen is undetermined. PCR primers comprised 60 Vbeta and 13 Jbeta primers. Only in-frame clones appear in the TCRdb table, and some are missing; sequencing was by immunoSEQ multiplex PCR. The top ten clones hold about 2.5% of a sample with about 180,000 clones, roughly three quarters of them seen once. The sample belongs to a study of cytomegalovirus exposure and HLA in healthy donors. Germline V gene sequence: CDR1 SQVTM, CDR2 ANQGSEA. This CDR3 has 13 residues. V was clipped by 7 bases and J by 13 bases; unmatched bases: 11. General study findings and limits: In vitro experiments confirmed that a few CMV-associated chains were specific for CMV antigens. It was only CMV serostatus that was available as immune exposure information. Later work showed greater clonal expansion in HLA-associated TCR beta chains than in equally common others.

The source of this sequence is a woman younger than 45 in good health and CMV-seropositive. The chain links TRBV29-1 to TRBJ2-3; TRBD2 aligns across 13 bases. Sequenced sample: PBMCs. CDR3 protein: CSAGTSGVGGEYF. CDR3 DNA: TGCAGCGCGGGGACTAGCGGGGTAGGGGGGGAGTATTTT.